Presented here are 14 T cell receptor beta chains from one specimen sequenced in a study of graft-versus-host responses after intestinal transplantation. The repertoire was sequenced with immunoSEQ multiplex PCR; TCRdb's copy has only in-frame clones and lacks some. The sample has tens of thousands of clones, around 90% seen once. The sequenced sample was bone marrow, obtained around 730 days after intestinal transplantation. Every receptor here comes from a human patient who received an intestinal transplant, so some T cells may come from the graft donor.

The chain combines TRBV6-1 with TRBJ2-5; tentative D call: TRBD2 (5 bases). V dropped 6 bases and J dropped 11 bases, with 25 bases sitting between them. The CDR3 extends over 15 amino acids. Germline V CDR1 and CDR2: MNHNS, SASEGT. CDR3 DNA: TGTGCCAGCAGCGGAAGGCGGGCCCTCAGTTTCGGGCAGTACTTC. Amino acids: CASSGRRALSFGQYF.

The chain recombines TRBV19 with TRBJ1-2, with D possibly being TRBD1 (6 bases). From germline, CDR1 is LNHDA and CDR2 SQIVND (reference sequence). This CDR3 region has 13 residues. Trimming removed 5 bases at V and 0 bases at J, with 7 bases between. The CDR3 is CASSWTANYGYTF. CDR3 sequence (DNA): TGTGCCAGTAGTTGGACAGCTAACTATGGCTACACCTTC.

CDR3 loop: CASSEGGSYNEQFF. DNA of the CDR3: TGTGCCAGCAGTGAAGGGGGTTCCTACAATGAGCAGTTCTTC. The gene calls are TRBV6-1 and TRBJ2-1; unclear D gene. CDR3 size: 14 residues. CDR1 is MNHNS and CDR2 is SASEGT in the germline V gene. Trimming removed 1 base from V and 1 base from J, with 5 bases in between.

The rearrangement joins TRBV11-2 to TRBJ2-1; no definite D call. The germline gives CDR1 SGHAT, CDR2 FQNNGV. V lost 0 bases to trimming and J lost 5 bases, with 14 bases between them. The CDR3 sequence is 16 residues long. CDR3 loop: CASSLDPRPVNNEQFF. The CDR3 DNA is TGTGCCAGCAGCTTAGATCCGCGGCCGGTCAACAATGAGCAGTTCTTC.

The chain employs TRBV27 and TRBJ2-1, with TRBD2 identical over 11 bases. Trimming cost V 2 bases and J 1 base; bases outside gene matches: 19. There are 22 residues in the CDR3. Germline V gene lookup returns CDR1 MNHEY and CDR2 SMNVEV (reference sequence). The CDR3 sequence: CASSLPGHLPGTSGLSYNEQFF. DNA of the CDR3: TGTGCCAGCAGTTTACCTGGTCATTTGCCCGGGACTAGCGGATTATCCTACAATGAGCAGTTCTTC.

The table lists this clone with a count of one. The chain employs TRBV5-1 and TRBJ1-2, with 7 bases identical to TRBD1. CDR1 is SGHRS, CDR2 YFSETQ, per germline. This CDR3 comprises 14 residues. After removal of 3 bases from V and 2 bases from J, the junction contained 4 bases not matched to a gene. The CDR3 here is CASSWGTANYGYTF. CDR3 nucleotide sequence: TGCGCCAGCAGCTGGGGGACAGCGAACTATGGCTACACCTTC.

The chain combines TRBV19 with TRBJ1-4, with TRBD1 as a possible D gene (5 bases). From germline, CDR1 is LNHDA and CDR2 SQIVND (reference sequence). V shed 3 bases and J shed 5 bases, with 13 bases lying between them. The length of the CDR3 is 15 residues. The CDR3 region has the DNA TGTGCCAGTAGTATCCCGACAGCAGGAAATGAAAAACTGTTTTTT. This codes for CASSIPTAGNEKLFF.

The rearrangement joins TRBV5-1 to TRBJ2-5; the D gene is possibly TRBD1 (5 bases). The length of the CDR3 is 13 residues. Germline V gene lookup returns CDR1 SGHRS and CDR2 YFSETQ. The V end was cut by 6 bases, the J end by 3 bases, with 12 bases between. The CDR3 region has the DNA TGCGCCAGCAACACAGGATGGGAAGAGACCCAGTACTTC. Translating it yields CASNTGWEETQYF.

The chain uses TRBV5-6 and TRBJ2-3; the D gene could be TRBD1 or TRBD2 (5 bases each). Germline V gives CDR1 SGHDT, CDR2 YYEEEE. This CDR3 comprises 15 residues. Trimming removed 4 bases from V and 6 bases from J, with 18 bases in between. The CDR3 protein is CASSTWTMWEDTQYF. In nucleotides, the CDR3 is TGTGCCAGCAGCACTTGGACAATGTGGGAGGATACGCAGTATTTT. The full variable domain, completed using reference TRBV5-6 and TRBJ2-3, is DAGVTQSPTHLIKTRGQQVTLRCSPKSGHDTVSWYQQALGQGPQFIFQYYEEEERQRGNFPDRFSGHQFPNYSSELNVNALLLGDSALYLCASSTWTMWEDTQYFGPGTRLTVL.

Turning to this clone: At the DNA level, this CDR3 is encoded by other sequences in the same sample as well. The gene calls are TRBV10-3 and TRBJ1-1; possibly TRBD1 for D (6 bases). V lost 2 bases and J lost 1, with 11 bases in between. The CDR3 extends over 15 amino acids. Per germline, CDR1 ENHRY and CDR2 SYGVKD. The CDR3 DNA reads as TGTGCCATCAGTGAGCGCCAGGGGAGGAACACTGAAGCTTTCTTT. Encoded protein: CAISERQGRNTEAFF.

The chain couples TRBV19 to TRBJ1-5; no clear D. CDR1 is LNHDA, CDR2 SQIVND, per germline (reference sequence). CDR3 size: 17 residues. V was shortened by 3 bases and J by 4 bases, with 19 bases between the two germline ends. In DNA, the CDR3 is TGTGCCAGTAGTATGTTGCCCCAAACCCGACCTAATCAGCCCCAGCATTTT. Its protein is CASSMLPQTRPNQPQHF.

The chain recombines TRBV6-5 with TRBJ1-5; a possible D gene is TRBD1 (5 bases). Trimming left V 6 bases short and J 6 bases short, with 12 bases between. The CDR3 sequence is 13 residues long. Germline V lookup: CDR1 MNHEY, CDR2 SVGAGI. The DNA of the CDR3 is TGTGCCAGCAGCGCCGCGGGGGTTCAGCCCCAGCATTTT. Its protein product is CASSAAGVQPQHF.

V is TRBV11-1 and J is TRBJ1-2, with D maybe TRBD1 (5 bases). The V gene's germline CDR1 is SGHAT and CDR2 FQDESV (reference sequence). With 3 bases removed from V and 4 bases from J, the gap between germline ends came to 15 bases. This CDR3 has 15 residues. The CDR3 nucleotides read TGTGCCAGCAGCTTGGGGCACTCTACGGGCTATGGCTACACCTTC. Translation: CASSLGHSTGYGYTF. Variable domain in full (rest from reference TRBV11-1 and TRBJ1-2): EAEVAQSPRYKITEKSQAVAFWCDPISGHATLYWYRQILGQGPELLVQFQDESVVDDSQLPKDRFSAERLKGVDSTLKIQPAELGDSAMYLCASSLGHSTGYGYTFGSGTRLTVV.

The V gene is TRBV28, the J gene TRBJ2-4; possible D gene TRBD1, 6 bases. Trimming left V 4 bases short and J 2 bases short, with 15 bases between. Germline assignment: CDR1 MDHEN and CDR2 SYDVKM. The CDR3 is 16 residues long. This CDR3 reads CASSSYRAGTKNIQYF. As DNA, the CDR3 is TGTGCCAGCAGTTCCTACAGGGCGGGTACCAAAAACATTCAGTACTTC.